Below, 16 T cell receptor beta chains from the same sample are listed, as sequenced in a study of graft-versus-host responses after intestinal transplantation. The assay was immunoSEQ multiplex PCR, and TCRdb's table has in-frame clones only and misses some. In the table there are 90,000 to 150,000 clones, around 96% of which are singletons. For these receptors, no antigen is known. This specimen consisted of unstimulated CD8+ T cells sorted from spleen or lymph node cells, obtained before intestinal transplant. The receptors shown here come from a human donor who received an intestinal transplant.

This clone was detected only once. This chain connects TRBV19 to TRBJ2-1; 7 positions agree with TRBD1. CDR1 is LNHDA, CDR2 SQIVND, per germline (reference sequence). The V segment lost 2 bases and the J segment 5 bases; nucleotides outside the gene matches: 6. This CDR3 is 15 amino acids long. The CDR3: CASSITNRGDNEQFF. CDR3 in DNA: TGTGCCAGTAGTATAACGAACAGGGGTGACAATGAGCAGTTCTTC.

This chain joins TRBV25-1 and TRBJ2-1; D is unclear. The CDR3 length is 15 residues. Deletions cut 2 bases from V and 3 bases from J, with 11 bases between. The germline V gene has CDR1 MGHDK and CDR2 SYGVNS. Here the CDR3 reads CASSELMSSYNEQFF. CDR3 sequence (DNA): TGTGCCAGCAGTGAACTTATGTCGAGCTACAATGAGCAGTTCTTC.

The chain uses TRBV15 and TRBJ1-1, with D unclear. With 5 bases removed from V and 8 bases from J, the gap between germline ends came to 21 bases. The CDR3 contains 15 residues. Germline CDR1 LNHNV, CDR2 YYDKDF (reference sequence). The CDR3 sequence is CATSFEIQVSPEAFF. Written as DNA, the CDR3 is TGTGCCACCAGCTTCGAGATTCAGGTTAGCCCCGAAGCTTTCTTT.

The V and J genes are TRBV5-4 and TRBJ1-1, with 9 positions matching TRBD1. The CDR3 length is 14 residues. The junction had 8 bases not matched to a gene; V was cut back by 3 bases and J by 8 bases. Germline assignment: CDR1 SGHNT and CDR2 YYREEE (reference sequence). DNA for the CDR3: TGTGCCAGCAGCTACACAGGGGGCCGGCACGAAGCTTTCTTT. Its translation is CASSYTGGRHEAFF.

The genes are TRBV2 and TRBJ2-7; 14 bases match TRBD2. The germline V gene has CDR1 SNHLY and CDR2 FYNNEI. V lost 6 bases, J lost 4 bases, and 11 bases stayed unmatched. The CDR3 loop spans 17 amino acids. CDR3 sequence: CASSSGLAGELGYEQYF. The CDR3 DNA sequence: TGTGCCAGCAGCTCGGGACTAGCGGGAGAGCTCGGGTACGAGCAGTACTTC.

This sequence joins TRBV7-9 and TRBJ2-7; 11 positions match TRBD1. From germline, CDR1 is SEHNR and CDR2 FQNEAQ (reference sequence). The CDR3 is made up of 16 amino acids. Trimming at V came to 3 bases and at J to 2 bases, leaving 6 bases not matched to a gene. The CDR3 sequence is CASSFLPGQGAYEQYF. CDR3 sequence (DNA): TGTGCCAGCAGCTTCCTCCCGGGACAGGGGGCCTACGAGCAGTACTTC. Full variable domain (rest looked up from reference TRBV7-9 and TRBJ2-7): DTGVSQNPRHKITKRGQNVTFRCDPISEHNRLYWYRQTLGQGPEFLTYFQNEAQLEKSRLLSDRFSAERPKGSFSTLEIQRTEQGDSAMYLCASSFLPGQGAYEQYFGPGTRLTVT.

The chain recombines TRBV27 with TRBJ1-1; tentatively, D is TRBD1 (6 bases). Trimming removed 4 bases from V and 1 base from J, with 13 bases in between. The germline V gene encodes CDR1 MNHEY and CDR2 SMNVEV (reference sequence). This CDR3 comprises 15 residues. The CDR3 reads CASSSHRVGNTEAFF. CDR3 nucleotides: TGTGCCAGCAGTTCCCACAGGGTTGGGAACACTGAAGCTTTCTTT.

The V call is TRBV10-1, the J call TRBJ2-1; D uncertain. Trimming took 3 bases from V and 4 from J, leaving 7 bases between them. The CDR3 extends over 13 amino acids. The V gene's germline CDR1 is WNHNN and CDR2 SYGVQD (reference sequence). The CDR3 spells CASSDPYYNEQFF. CDR3 DNA: TGCGCCAGCAGTGACCCCTATTACAATGAGCAGTTCTTC.

This chain uses TRBV5-6 with TRBJ2-5; TRBD2 might be the D (5 bases). Germline CDR1 and CDR2: SGHDT and YYEEEE. The CDR3 is 17 amino acids. V lost 0 bases and J lost 5, with 20 bases in between. The CDR3 reads CASSLELTAFRRETQYF. The CDR3 DNA follows: TGTGCCAGCAGCTTGGAACTAACGGCGTTCCGGAGGGAGACCCAGTACTTC.

This clone showed up just once. The chain joins TRBV19 to TRBJ2-7; 7 bases are shared with TRBD1. Germline assignment: CDR1 LNHDA and CDR2 SQIVND (reference sequence). The CDR3 has 14 residues. J lost 0 bases, V lost 5 bases, and 4 bases had no gene match. The CDR3 loop reads CASSLTGSSYEQYF. DNA for the CDR3: TGTGCCAGTAGTCTGACAGGGAGCTCCTACGAGCAGTACTTC.

The chain has TRBV5-1 and TRBJ1-4, with TRBD1 as a possible D gene (5 bases). CDR1 SGHRS and CDR2 YFSETQ come from the germline V gene. The CDR3 has 16 residues. Between the trimmed V and J ends, which lost 2 bases and 0 bases, there was a span of 11 bases. The CDR3 region is CASSFDSLPTNEKLFF. CDR3 in DNA: TGCGCCAGCAGCTTTGACAGCCTTCCAACTAATGAAAAACTGTTTTTT.

This rearrangement joins TRBV6-9 to TRBJ1-3; D remains ambiguous. Trimming took 3 bases from V and 0 from J, leaving 3 bases between them. Per the germline V gene, CDR1 is MNHGY and CDR2 is SVAAGI. The CDR3 totals 13 residues. The CDR3 nucleotides are TGTGCCAGCAGTTACCGCTCTGGAAACACCATATATTTT. As protein: CASSYRSGNTIYF.

The CDR3 loop is CASSDRGTSTDTQYF. The CDR3 nucleotides read TGCGCCAGCAGTGATAGAGGTACTAGCACAGATACGCAGTATTTT. The V gene is TRBV10-1, the J gene TRBJ2-3; D remains ambiguous. Germline CDR1 WNHNN, CDR2 SYGVQD (reference sequence). The V gene lost 3 bases and the J gene lost 0 bases, with 10 bases spanning the gap. The CDR3 is 15 residues long.

The chain joins TRBV29-1 to TRBJ1-4; D is undetermined. Trimming cost V 5 bases and J 7 bases, with 11 bases left between them. The germline V gene encodes CDR1 SQVTM and CDR2 ANQGSEA. The CDR3 is 12 amino acids. CDR3 in amino acids: CSVNDGSEKLFF. The CDR3 DNA is TGCAGCGTTAATGACGGATCTGAAAAACTGTTTTTT.

The genes are TRBV9 and TRBJ2-4; 9 nucleotides align to TRBD2. Germline V gene data show CDR1 as SGDLS and CDR2 as YYNGEE. After removal of 3 bases from V and 1 base from J, the junction contained 8 bases not matched to a gene. The CDR3 totals 17 residues. DNA of the CDR3: TGTGCCAGCAGCGAGGCGGGAGGGCCTATGGCCAAAAACATTCAGTACTTC. Amino acids: CASSEAGGPMAKNIQYF. The full variable domain, in which reference TRBV9 and TRBJ2-4 provide the parts outside the CDR3, is DSGVTQTPKHLITATGQRVTLRCSPRSGDLSVYWYQQSLDQGLQFLIQYYNGEERAKGNILERFSAQQFPDLHSELNLSSLELGDSALYFCASSEAGGPMAKNIQYFGAGTRLSVL.

This sequence joins TRBV21-1 and TRBJ2-5; the listed D gene, TRBD2, was not tested against the DNA. TRBV21-1 is a pseudogene segment. The CDR3 extends over 15 amino acids. CDR3 protein: CASSNRAGVAETQYF. CDR3 nucleotides: TGTGCCAGCAGCAACCGAGCGGGAGTAGCAGAGACCCAGTACTTC.